Below are 31 T cell receptor beta chains sequenced from a single sample in a study of T-cell memory formation after mild COVID-19. MiXCR, run by TCRdb on the 5' RACE reads, gives a single entry per CDR3 protein. The top ten clones hold under 15% of a sample with fewer than 500,000 distinct CDR3 sequences, approximately 25% of them seen once. Sequencing was done on a sample of PBMCs or a T cell subset sorted from them (not recorded which). All receptors come from an adult woman who had mild COVID-19 (a few samples of this study predate the infection). Cell type and time point are not known.

This clonotype occurred a few times. The rearrangement uses TRBV30 and TRBJ2-1, with 15 bases aligning to TRBD2. With 2 bases clipped from V and 8 bases from J, the junction kept 13 bases outside the gene matches. The CDR3 spans 18 residues. From germline, CDR1 is GTSNPN and CDR2 SVGIG (reference sequence). CDR3 DNA sequence: TGTGCCTGGAGTTCTTATCGGACTAGCGGGGGGGCCTGGGATGAGCAGTTCTTC. It encodes CAWSSYRTSGGAWDEQFF.

This clonotype was seen a few times. This chain joins TRBV7-8 and TRBJ2-7; either TRBD1 or TRBD2 may fit D (5 bases each). Trimming pared 3 bases from V and 4 bases from J, leaving 22 bases between. Germline V CDR1 and CDR2: SGHVS, FQNEAQ. The CDR3 is 17 residues long. The CDR3 DNA follows: TGTGCCAGCAGCTTGGGAAGGGACCCAAGAAAGCGATACGAGCAGTACTTC. Translating gives CASSLGRDPRKRYEQYF.

The chain uses TRBV29-1 and TRBJ1-2; weak D call: TRBD1 (5 bases). V was clipped by 4 bases and J by 3 bases, with 12 bases between them. This CDR3 comprises 13 residues. CDR1 SQVTM and CDR2 ANQGSEA come from the germline V gene. CDR3 protein: CSVATAPDYGYTF. The CDR3, as DNA: TGCAGCGTTGCGACAGCGCCCGACTATGGCTACACCTTC.

CDR3 sequence reads: CASSPSGGAVTQYF. In DNA, the CDR3 is TGTGCCAGCAGCCCTAGCGGGGGGGCGGTTACGCAGTATTTT. V usage is TRBV27 and J usage is TRBJ2-3; TRBD2 aligns across 12 bases. V dropped 6 bases and J dropped 8; count of bases not matched to a gene: 6. Germline-derived CDR1 and CDR2 are MNHEY and SMNVEV (reference sequence). The CDR3 totals 14 residues.

This sequence joins TRBV7-3 and TRBJ2-1; 8 positions match TRBD1. This CDR3 contains 15 residues. Germline V gene data show CDR1 as SGHTA and CDR2 as FQGTGA. J lost 6 bases, V lost 2 bases, and 6 bases had no gene match. In DNA form, the CDR3 reads TGTGCCAGCAGCTTAGTCGGGACAGGAATCAATGAGCAGTTCTTC. It is translated as CASSLVGTGINEQFF. Together with reference TRBV7-3 and TRBJ2-1, the CDR3 gives the full variable domain: GAGVSQTPSNKVTEKGKYVELRCDPISGHTALYWYRQSLGQGPEFLIYFQGTGAADDSGLPNDRFFAVRPEGSVSTLKIQRTERGDSAVYLCASSLVGTGINEQFFGPGTRLTVL.

This clonotype was seen more than once but under ten times. This CDR3 is CATSDSLSSTDTQYF. The CDR3 DNA follows: TGTGCCACCAGTGATTCCTTGTCAAGCACAGATACGCAGTATTTT. This chain links TRBV24-1 with TRBJ2-3; D gene ambiguous. The CDR3 extends over 15 amino acids. Trimming took off 2 bases at V and 0 bases at J, with 8 bases between the two ends. Germline loops: CDR1 KGHDR, CDR2 SFDVKD.

The rearrangement joins TRBV6-6 to TRBJ1-5; D possibly corresponds to TRBD1 (5 bases). The CDR3 spans 13 residues. V gave up 7 bases and J gave up 2 bases, with 9 bases separating them. Germline V gives CDR1 MNHNY, CDR2 SVGAGI (reference sequence). The CDR3 coding sequence is TGTGCCAGCACTTTACAGGGCAATCAGCCCCAGCATTTT. Translated: CASTLQGNQPQHF.

This clonotype was observed a handful of times. The chain has TRBV11-2 and TRBJ1-2; no definite D call. V lost 3 bases, J lost 7 bases, and 15 bases lay in between. Looked up from germline, CDR1 is SGHAT and CDR2 is FQNNGV. The CDR3 loop spans 14 amino acids. CDR3 DNA: TGTGCCAGCAGCTTTTCATTGGCCCCCTTTGGCTACACCTTC. It translates to CASSFSLAPFGYTF.

The genes are TRBV19 and TRBJ1-2; 7 nucleotides match TRBD1. The junction had 12 bases not matched to a gene; V was cut back by 9 bases and J by 5 bases. Germline V lookup: CDR1 LNHDA, CDR2 SQIVND (reference sequence). The CDR3 has 14 residues. CDR3 protein: CASRLGRGLYGYTF. The CDR3 DNA is TGTGCCAGCCGCCTGGGCAGGGGGTTATATGGCTACACCTTC.

This clonotype appeared a few times. The rearrangement uses TRBV7-3 and TRBJ2-2; 8 bases fit TRBD2. V dropped 7 bases and J dropped 2; count of bases not matched to a gene: 18. The CDR3 contains 19 residues. In germline, CDR1 is SGHTA, CDR2 FQGTGA. The CDR3: CASTSSPTRLARNTGELFF. The CDR3 DNA reads TGTGCCAGCACCTCCTCCCCCACAAGACTAGCGCGAAACACCGGGGAGCTGTTTTTT. Supplemented by reference TRBV7-3 and TRBJ2-2, the full variable domain reads GAGVSQTPSNKVTEKGKYVELRCDPISGHTALYWYRQSLGQGPEFLIYFQGTGAADDSGLPNDRFFAVRPEGSVSTLKIQRTERGDSAVYLCASTSSPTRLARNTGELFFGEGSRLTVL.

This chain links TRBV12-3 or TRBV12-4 with TRBJ2-5, with a weak D call TRBD1 (5 bases). V gave up 3 bases and J gave up 7 bases, with 9 bases separating them. The CDR3 is 12 residues long. The CDR3 here is CASSFRVGTQYF. CDR3 coding DNA: TGTGCCAGCAGTTTCAGGGTAGGGACCCAGTACTTC.

This chain connects TRBV11-2 to TRBJ1-1; TRBD1 is a possible D gene (5 bases). The germline V gene has CDR1 SGHAT and CDR2 FQNNGV. This CDR3 has 12 residues. With 6 bases removed from V and 5 bases from J, the gap between germline ends came to 10 bases. The CDR3 DNA follows: TGTGCCAGCAGTTCAGGGATAACTGAAGCTTTCTTT. It specifies CASSSGITEAFF.

This clonotype was seen repeatedly, ten times or more. The chain combines TRBV7-9 with TRBJ2-1; D perhaps matches TRBD2 (6 bases). The CDR3 is made up of 14 amino acids. The germline gives CDR1 SEHNR, CDR2 FQNEAQ (reference sequence). The germline V and J ends were trimmed by 3 bases and 0 bases, with 6 bases remaining between them. CDR3 loop: CASSLGGSYNEQFF. The CDR3 nucleotides are TGTGCCAGCAGCTTGGGGGGCTCCTACAATGAGCAGTTCTTC.

This clonotype has a handful of counts. This chain links TRBV5-1 with TRBJ2-7, with 7 positions matching TRBD1. The J segment lost 0 bases and the V segment lost 3 bases, leaving 6 bases of the junction unmatched. CDR1 and CDR2 (germline): SGHRS, YFSETQ. The CDR3 extends over 15 amino acids. CDR3 residues: CASSSGQITSYEQYF. The CDR3 bases are TGCGCCAGCAGCTCGGGACAGATTACCTCCTACGAGCAGTACTTC.

The V call is TRBV7-2, the J call TRBJ2-3; D is uncertain. Germline CDR1 SGHTA, CDR2 FQGNSA. This CDR3 has 14 amino acids. V dropped 2 bases and J dropped 4 bases, with 10 bases sitting between them. CDR3 DNA: TGTGCCAGCAGCTTATATTCACCCCCAGATACGCAGTATTTT. This translates into CASSLYSPPDTQYF.

Only a few counts were recorded for this clonotype. The gene calls are TRBV5-1 and TRBJ2-7; D might be TRBD1 or TRBD2, each matching 6 bases. Germline V gene sequence: CDR1 SGHRS, CDR2 YFSETQ. There are 15 residues in the CDR3. Trimming shortened V by 5 bases and J by 3 bases, and 18 bases separated the two germline ends. The CDR3 protein is CASSWGRTNYYEQYF. DNA of the CDR3: TGCGCCAGCAGTTGGGGGCGGACTAATTACTACGAGCAGTACTTC.

The chain employs TRBV12-3 or TRBV12-4 and TRBJ1-1; D may be TRBD1 (6 bases). The CDR3 is 15 amino acids. Between the trimmed V and J ends, which lost 2 bases and 1 base, there was a span of 11 bases. DNA for the CDR3: TGTGCCAGCAGTTTATCGGTGACAGGGAACACTGAAGCTTTCTTT. Amino acid sequence: CASSLSVTGNTEAFF.

This clonotype came up a few times. The V call is TRBV3-1, the J call TRBJ1-5; D not certain. Trimming removed 0 bases from V and 3 bases from J, with 18 bases in between. This CDR3 has 18 amino acids. From germline, CDR1 is LGHDT and CDR2 YNNKEL (reference sequence). The CDR3 reads CASSQDGPGKIDNQPQHF. The CDR3 bases are TGTGCCAGCAGCCAAGATGGGCCGGGGAAGATTGACAATCAGCCCCAGCATTTT.

This clonotype was detected ten times or more. This chain connects TRBV15 to TRBJ2-5; D uncertain. Germline CDR1 reads LNHNV; CDR2 reads YYDKDF (reference sequence). Trimming stripped 6 bases from V and 5 bases from J, with 13 bases between. This CDR3 comprises 13 residues. In DNA, the CDR3 is TGTGCCACCAGTCTTGATGGGCGGGAGACCCAGTACTTC. Its protein product is CATSLDGRETQYF.

This clonotype appeared a few times. The V call is TRBV19, the J call TRBJ1-5; tentative D call: TRBD1 (5 bases). The V end lost 8 bases, the J end lost 6 bases, and 23 bases lay between the germline ends. Germline CDR1 and CDR2: LNHDA and SQIVND (reference sequence). CDR3 length equals 16 residues. The CDR3 protein is CASPPMDRGSSQPQHF. CDR3 coding DNA: TGTGCCAGTCCCCCCATGGACCGGGGGTCGAGTCAGCCCCAGCATTTT.

This clonotype was recorded at least ten times. The V and J genes are TRBV6-1 and TRBJ2-3, with TRBD1 as a possible D gene (6 bases). Germline values: CDR1 MNHNS, CDR2 SASEGT. CDR3 length: 14 residues. V was clipped by 7 bases and J by 2 bases, with 13 bases between them. The DNA of the CDR3 is TGTGCCAGCAAAGCACAGGGCCACACAGATACGCAGTATTTT. It specifies CASKAQGHTDTQYF.

The chain joins TRBV4-2 to TRBJ2-1; TRBD2 matches at 14 bases. Germline V CDR1 and CDR2: LGHNA, YNFKEQ. V was pared by 3 bases and J by 4 bases, with 14 bases of the junction left unmatched. This CDR3 spans 20 amino acids. CDR3 in amino acids: CASSQGGLAGANYGYNEQFF. The CDR3 DNA sequence: TGTGCCAGCAGCCAGGGGGGACTAGCGGGAGCAAACTACGGGTACAATGAGCAGTTCTTC.

In this sample, this clonotype turned up a few times. CDR3 nucleotides: TGCAGTGCAAGGGCCCTAGAGACCCAGTACTTC. Translation gives CSARALETQYF. J is TRBJ2-5 and V is TRBV20-1, with D unclear. Trimming pared 6 bases from V and 4 bases from J, leaving 9 bases between. There are 11 residues in the CDR3. CDR1 DFQATT and CDR2 SNEGSKA come from the germline V gene (reference sequence).

The rearrangement joins TRBV7-9 to TRBJ2-2, with a weak D call TRBD2 (5 bases). This CDR3 has 13 residues. Between the trimmed V and J ends, which lost 5 bases and 3 bases, there was a span of 7 bases. Germline lookup yields CDR1 SEHNR and CDR2 FQNEAQ (reference sequence). The CDR3 protein is CASSTRDTGELFF. CDR3 bases: TGTGCCAGCAGCACGAGGGACACCGGGGAGCTGTTTTTT.

This clonotype came up a few times. The chain recombines TRBV24-1 with TRBJ2-1; perhaps TRBD1 as D (5 bases). This CDR3 is 15 amino acids long. From germline, CDR1 is KGHDR and CDR2 SFDVKD. V was clipped by 3 bases and J by 2 bases, with 10 bases between them. The DNA of the CDR3 is TGTGCCACCAGTGATCCATCAGGGCCCTACAATGAGCAGTTCTTC. Translating gives CATSDPSGPYNEQFF.

This clonotype was picked up a small number of times. V gene TRBV6-5 combines with J gene TRBJ1-1; D unresolved. CDR3 size: 15 residues. V gave up 6 bases and J gave up 6 bases, with 20 bases separating them. Germline values: CDR1 MNHEY, CDR2 SVGAGI. The chain's CDR3 is CASSHEGTRVAEAFF. The CDR3 nucleotides are TGTGCCAGCAGCCACGAAGGTACGAGGGTCGCTGAAGCTTTCTTT.

This rearrangement joins TRBV7-8 to TRBJ2-5; 8 bases are shared with TRBD1. Per the germline V gene, CDR1 is SGHVS and CDR2 is FQNEAQ. The junction had 9 bases not matched to a gene; V was cut back by 5 bases and J by 4 bases. The CDR3 totals 15 residues. Here the CDR3 DNA reads TGTGCCAGCAGCACCCTGGGGACAGGCCGAGAGACCCAGTACTTC. It encodes CASSTLGTGRETQYF.

In its sample, this clonotype was seen once. The chain employs TRBV12-3 or TRBV12-4 and TRBJ2-3, with 14 bases lining up with TRBD2. CDR3 length equals 18 residues. The trim removed 8 bases at V and 4 bases at J, leaving 14 bases unmatched. Here the CDR3 reads CASSSLPGLAGEADTQYF. The CDR3, as DNA: TGTGCCAGCTCAAGCCTGCCGGGACTAGCGGGAGAGGCAGATACGCAGTATTTT.

This clonotype appeared many times. V is TRBV10-3 and J is TRBJ2-1; possibly TRBD2 for D (5 bases). Trimming removed 3 bases at V and 9 bases at J, with 15 bases between. The CDR3 consists of 14 residues. In germline, CDR1 is ENHRY, CDR2 SYGVKD. The CDR3 DNA reads TGTGCCATCAGTGACCGGGGTTTGTGGGCTGAGCAGTTCTTC. This translates into CAISDRGLWAEQFF.

This clonotype was recorded many times. The chain has TRBV11-2 and TRBJ2-3, with a weak D call TRBD2 (6 bases). Trimming shortened V by 4 bases and J by 2 bases, and 10 bases separated the two germline ends. The CDR3 sequence is 14 residues long. Germline loops: CDR1 SGHAT, CDR2 FQNNGV. CDR3 residues: CASSSWDFTDTQYF. The CDR3 bases are TGTGCCAGCAGCTCCTGGGACTTCACAGATACGCAGTATTTT.

V and J are TRBV7-2 and TRBJ1-2; TRBD1 might be the D (5 bases). The CDR3 runs 14 residues. Trimming pared 3 bases from V and 4 bases from J, leaving 12 bases between. Germline loops: CDR1 SGHTA, CDR2 FQGNSA. CDR3 in amino acids: CASSFPGPSYGYTF. CDR3 DNA: TGTGCCAGCAGCTTTCCGGGACCGAGCTATGGCTACACCTTC.